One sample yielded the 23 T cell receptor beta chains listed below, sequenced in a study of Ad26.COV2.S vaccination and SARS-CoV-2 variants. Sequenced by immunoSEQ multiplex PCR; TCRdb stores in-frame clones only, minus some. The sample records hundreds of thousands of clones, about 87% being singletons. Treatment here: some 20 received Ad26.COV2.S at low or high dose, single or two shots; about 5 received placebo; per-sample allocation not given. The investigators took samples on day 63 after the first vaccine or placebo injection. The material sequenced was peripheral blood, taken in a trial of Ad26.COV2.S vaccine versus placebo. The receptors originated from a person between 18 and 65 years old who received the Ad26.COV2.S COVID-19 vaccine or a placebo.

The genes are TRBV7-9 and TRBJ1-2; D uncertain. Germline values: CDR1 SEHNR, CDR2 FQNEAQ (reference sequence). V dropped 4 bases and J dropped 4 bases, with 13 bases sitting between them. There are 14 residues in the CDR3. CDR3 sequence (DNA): TGTGCCAGCAGCTCGACCGGACTGCTCTATGGCTACACCTTC. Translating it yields CASSSTGLLYGYTF.

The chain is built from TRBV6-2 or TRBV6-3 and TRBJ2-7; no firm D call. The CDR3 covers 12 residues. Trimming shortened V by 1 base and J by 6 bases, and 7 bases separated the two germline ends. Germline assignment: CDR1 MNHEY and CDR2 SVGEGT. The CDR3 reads CASSYYTSEQYF. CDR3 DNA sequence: TGTGCCAGCAGTTACTATACGTCCGAGCAGTACTTC.

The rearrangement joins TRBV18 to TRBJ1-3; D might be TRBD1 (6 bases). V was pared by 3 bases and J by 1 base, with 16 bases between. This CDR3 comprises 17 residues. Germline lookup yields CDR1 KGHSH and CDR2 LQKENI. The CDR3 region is CASSPPLTGPSGNTIYF. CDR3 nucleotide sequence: TGTGCCAGCTCACCTCCCCTTACAGGGCCGTCTGGAAACACCATATATTTT. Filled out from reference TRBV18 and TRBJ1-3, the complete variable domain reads NAGVMQNPRHLVRRRGQEARLRCSPMKGHSHVYWYRQLPEEGLKFMVYLQKENIIDESGMPKERFSAEFPKEGPSILRIQQVVRGDSAAYFCASSPPLTGPSGNTIYFGEGSWLTVV.

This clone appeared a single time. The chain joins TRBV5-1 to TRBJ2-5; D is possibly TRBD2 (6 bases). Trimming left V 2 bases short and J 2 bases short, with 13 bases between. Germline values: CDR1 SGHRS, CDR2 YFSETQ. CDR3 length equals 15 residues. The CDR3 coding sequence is TGCGCCAGCAGCTTACAGCGGGTCCCACAAGAGACCCAGTACTTC. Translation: CASSLQRVPQETQYF.

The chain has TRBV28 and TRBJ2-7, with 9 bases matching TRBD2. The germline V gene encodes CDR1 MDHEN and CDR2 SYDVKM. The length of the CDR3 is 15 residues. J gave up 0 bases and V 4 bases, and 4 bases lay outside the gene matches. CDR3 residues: CASSWASGTSYEQYF. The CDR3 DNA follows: TGTGCCAGCAGTTGGGCTAGCGGGACCTCCTACGAGCAGTACTTC.

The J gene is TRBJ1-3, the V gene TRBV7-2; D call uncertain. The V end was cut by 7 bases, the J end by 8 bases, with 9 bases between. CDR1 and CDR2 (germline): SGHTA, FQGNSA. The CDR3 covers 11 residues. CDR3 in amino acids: CASTSLDTIYF. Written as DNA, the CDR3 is TGTGCCAGCACCTCCCTGGACACCATATATTTT.

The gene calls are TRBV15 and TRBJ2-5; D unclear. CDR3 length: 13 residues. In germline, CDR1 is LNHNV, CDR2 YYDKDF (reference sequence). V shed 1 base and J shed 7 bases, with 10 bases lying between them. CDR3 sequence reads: CATSRVQLGTQYF. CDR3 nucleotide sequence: TGTGCCACCAGCAGAGTCCAGCTAGGGACCCAGTACTTC.

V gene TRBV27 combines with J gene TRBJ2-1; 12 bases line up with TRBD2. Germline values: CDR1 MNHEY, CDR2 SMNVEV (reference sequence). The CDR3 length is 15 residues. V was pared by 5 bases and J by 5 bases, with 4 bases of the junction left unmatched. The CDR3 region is CASSLAGGRDNEQFF. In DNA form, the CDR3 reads TGTGCCAGCAGTCTAGCGGGAGGGCGTGACAATGAGCAGTTCTTC.

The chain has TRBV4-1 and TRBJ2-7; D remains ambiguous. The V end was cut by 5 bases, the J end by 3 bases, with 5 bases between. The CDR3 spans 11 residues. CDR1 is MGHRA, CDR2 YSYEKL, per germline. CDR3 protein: CASSDNYEQYF. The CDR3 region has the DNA TGCGCCAGCAGCGACAACTACGAGCAGTACTTC.

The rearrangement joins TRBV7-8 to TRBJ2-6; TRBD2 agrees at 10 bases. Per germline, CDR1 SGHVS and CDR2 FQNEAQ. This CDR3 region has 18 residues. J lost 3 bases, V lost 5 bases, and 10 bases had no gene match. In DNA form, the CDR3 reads TGTGCCAGCAGCCGAGTAAGCGGGGGGGCCAGTGGGGCCAACGTCCTGACTTTC. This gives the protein CASSRVSGGASGANVLTF.

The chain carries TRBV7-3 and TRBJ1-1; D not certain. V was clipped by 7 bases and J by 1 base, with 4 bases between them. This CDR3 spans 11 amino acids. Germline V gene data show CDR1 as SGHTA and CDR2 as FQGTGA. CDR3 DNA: TGTGCCAGCAAGCGGAACACTGAAGCTTTCTTT. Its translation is CASKRNTEAFF.

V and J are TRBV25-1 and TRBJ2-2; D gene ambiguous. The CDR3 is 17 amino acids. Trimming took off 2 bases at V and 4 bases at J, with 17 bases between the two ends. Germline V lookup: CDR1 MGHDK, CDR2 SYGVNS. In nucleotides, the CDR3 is TGTGCCAGCAGTGAAATCCCGATAGGGAAGGCCACCGGGGAGCTGTTTTTT. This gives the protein CASSEIPIGKATGELFF.

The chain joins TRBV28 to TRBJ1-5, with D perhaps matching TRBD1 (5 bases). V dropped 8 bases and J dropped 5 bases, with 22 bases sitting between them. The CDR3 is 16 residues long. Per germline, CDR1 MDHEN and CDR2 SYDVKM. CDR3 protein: CASHTQGYGSDQPQHF. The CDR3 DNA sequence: TGTGCCAGCCATACTCAGGGTTACGGGTCCGATCAGCCCCAGCATTTT.

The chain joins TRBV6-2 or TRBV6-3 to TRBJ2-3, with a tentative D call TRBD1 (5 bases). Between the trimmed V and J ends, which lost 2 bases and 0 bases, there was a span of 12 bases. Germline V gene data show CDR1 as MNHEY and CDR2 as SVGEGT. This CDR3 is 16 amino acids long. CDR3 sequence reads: CASSYTETGSTDTQYF. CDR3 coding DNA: TGTGCCAGCAGTTACACCGAAACAGGCAGCACAGATACGCAGTATTTT.

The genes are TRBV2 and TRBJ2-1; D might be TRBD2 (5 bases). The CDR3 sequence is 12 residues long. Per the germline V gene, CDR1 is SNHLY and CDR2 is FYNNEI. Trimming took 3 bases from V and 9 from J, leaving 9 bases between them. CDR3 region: CASSDEGVEQFF. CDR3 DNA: TGTGCCAGCAGTGATGAGGGCGTTGAGCAGTTCTTC.

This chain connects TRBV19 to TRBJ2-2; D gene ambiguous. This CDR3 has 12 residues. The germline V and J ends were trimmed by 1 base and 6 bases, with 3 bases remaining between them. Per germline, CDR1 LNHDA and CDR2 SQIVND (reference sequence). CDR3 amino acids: CASSIAPGELFF. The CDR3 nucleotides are TGTGCCAGTAGTATAGCCCCCGGGGAGCTGTTTTTT.

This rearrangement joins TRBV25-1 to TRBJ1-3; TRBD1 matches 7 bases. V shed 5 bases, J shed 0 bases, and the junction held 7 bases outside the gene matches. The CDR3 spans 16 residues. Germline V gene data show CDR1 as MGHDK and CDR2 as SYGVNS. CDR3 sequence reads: CASSLEAGGSGNTIYF. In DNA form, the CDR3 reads TGTGCCAGCAGTCTCGAGGCAGGGGGCTCTGGAAACACCATATATTTT.

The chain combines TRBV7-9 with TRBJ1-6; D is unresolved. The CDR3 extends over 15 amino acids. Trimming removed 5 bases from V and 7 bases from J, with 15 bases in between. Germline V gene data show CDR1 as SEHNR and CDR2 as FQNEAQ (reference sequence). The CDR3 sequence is CASSRWDPPNSPLHF. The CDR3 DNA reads TGTGCCAGCAGCCGGTGGGATCCCCCAAATTCACCCCTCCACTTT.

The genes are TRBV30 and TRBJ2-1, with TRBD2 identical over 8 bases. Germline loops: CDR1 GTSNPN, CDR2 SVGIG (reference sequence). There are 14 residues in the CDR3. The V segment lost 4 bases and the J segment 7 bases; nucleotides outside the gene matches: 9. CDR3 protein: CAWNRGGLRNEQFF. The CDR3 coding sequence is TGTGCCTGGAACCGGGGGGGACTAAGAAATGAGCAGTTCTTC.

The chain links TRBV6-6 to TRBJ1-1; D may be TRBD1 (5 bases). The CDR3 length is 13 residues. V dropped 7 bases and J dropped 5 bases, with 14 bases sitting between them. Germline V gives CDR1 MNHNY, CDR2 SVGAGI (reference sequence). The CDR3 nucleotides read TGTGCCAGCACGCGGGGCGCGGGAACTGAAGCTTTCTTT. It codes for CASTRGAGTEAFF.

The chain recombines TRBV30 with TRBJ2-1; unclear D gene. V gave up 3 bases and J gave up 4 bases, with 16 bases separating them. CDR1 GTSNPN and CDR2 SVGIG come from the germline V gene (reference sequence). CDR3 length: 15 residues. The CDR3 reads CAWRSAGGQYNEQFF. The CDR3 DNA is TGTGCCTGGAGGTCGGCAGGTGGGCAGTACAATGAGCAGTTCTTC. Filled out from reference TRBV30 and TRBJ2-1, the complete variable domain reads SQTIHQWPATLVQPVGSPLSLECTVEGTSNPNLYWYRQAAGRGLQLLFYSVGIGQISSEVPQNLSASRPQDRQFILSSKKLLLSDSGFYLCAWRSAGGQYNEQFFGPGTRLTVL.

Here the CDR3 reads CASRQGGWTEAFF. The DNA for the CDR3 is TGTGCCAGTCGTCAGGGGGGATGGACTGAAGCTTTCTTT. The chain combines TRBV6-5 with TRBJ1-1, with TRBD1 identical over 7 bases. The CDR3 sequence is 13 residues long. Germline lookup yields CDR1 MNHEY and CDR2 SVGAGI. J gave up 5 bases and V 9 bases, and 9 bases lay outside the gene matches.

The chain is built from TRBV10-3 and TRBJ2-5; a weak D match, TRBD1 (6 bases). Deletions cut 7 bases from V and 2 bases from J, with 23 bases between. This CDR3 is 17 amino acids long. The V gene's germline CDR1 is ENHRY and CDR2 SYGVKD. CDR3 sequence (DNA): TGTGCCATCATGTTTCCCTCGAACGACAGGACACAAGAGACCCAGTACTTC. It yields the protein CAIMFPSNDRTQETQYF.